A single TCR beta chain is shown here with its context. The sample comes from a study of blood T cell repertoires in COVID-19. Across the study: T cells, B-cell-depleted T cells, or PBMCs provided the cDNA or gDNA that served as material.

This CDR3 has 13 residues. CDR1 and CDR2 (germline): LNHDA, SQIVND (reference sequence). Trimming removed 10 bases at V and 4 bases at J, with 16 bases between. The data were produced by immunoSEQ multiplex PCR, yet TCRdb's version contains in-frame clones alone and is incomplete. Among about 68,000 clones listed, 79% were seen once. The specimen sequenced was peripheral blood. The V and J genes are TRBV19 and TRBJ1-1, with D tentatively TRBD1 (6 bases). The receptor was isolated from a woman in her forties or fifties with acute or convalescent COVID-19. Here the CDR3 reads CATTRGATTEAFF. The CDR3 DNA is TGTGCCACCACCCGGGGGGCGACCACTGAAGCTTTCTTT.